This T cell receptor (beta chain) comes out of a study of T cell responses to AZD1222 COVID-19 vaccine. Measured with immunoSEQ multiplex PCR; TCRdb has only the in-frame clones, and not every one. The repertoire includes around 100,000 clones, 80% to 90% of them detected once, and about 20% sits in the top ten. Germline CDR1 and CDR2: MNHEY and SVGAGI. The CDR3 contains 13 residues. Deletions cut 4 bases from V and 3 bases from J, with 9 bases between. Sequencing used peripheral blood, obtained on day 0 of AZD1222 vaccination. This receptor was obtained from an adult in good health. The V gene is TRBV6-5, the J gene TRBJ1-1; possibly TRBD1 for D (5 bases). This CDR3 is CASSWGVDTEAFF. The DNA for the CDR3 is TGTGCCAGCAGTTGGGGGGTCGACACTGAAGCTTTCTTT.